This is a list of T cell receptor beta chains from one sample in a study of graft-versus-host responses after intestinal transplantation. Method: immunoSEQ multiplex PCR; TCRdb's copy keeps in-frame clones and lacks some. The repertoire consists of fewer than 100,000 clones, with about 83% occurring once and the leading ten covering approximately 1.5%. Sequenced material: PBMCs, taken 255 days after intestinal transplant. These receptor sequences come from a human patient who received an intestinal transplant, so some T cells may come from the graft donor. The CDR3 runs from the conserved cysteine through the conserved F or W. Each record gives: D gene, V gene, clone size, J gene, CDR3 length, CDR3 protein, CDR3 DNA. A D gene is named only where the DNA matches it firmly. Only part of the rows carry a size: once, few, many, or a class if the clone is expanded.

D gene: TRBD1
V gene: TRBV28
clone size: .
J gene: TRBJ1-2
CDR3 length: 16
CDR3 protein: CASSTTQGSFLYGYTF
CDR3 DNA: TGTGCCAGCAGTACGACACAGGGGTCTTTCCTCTATGGCTACACCTTC

D gene: .
V gene: TRBV29-1
clone size: .
J gene: TRBJ2-2
CDR3 length: 14
CDR3 protein: CSVQLTVNTGELFF
CDR3 DNA: TGCAGCGTTCAGTTGACAGTGAACACCGGGGAGCTGTTTTTT

D gene: .
V gene: TRBV18
clone size: .
J gene: TRBJ1-1
CDR3 length: 13
CDR3 protein: CASSPGVNTEAFF
CDR3 DNA: TGTGCCAGCTCACCAGGGGTGAACACTGAAGCTTTCTTT

D gene: .
V gene: TRBV7-9
clone size: .
J gene: TRBJ2-7
CDR3 length: 13
CDR3 protein: CASSRTGSYEQYF
CDR3 DNA: TGTGCCAGCAGCCGGACTGGTTCCTACGAGCAGTACTTC

D gene: .
V gene: TRBV6-1
clone size: .
J gene: TRBJ1-1
CDR3 length: 15
CDR3 protein: CASSALDGSHAEAFF
CDR3 DNA: TGTGCCAGCAGTGCATTGGACGGTTCACACGCTGAAGCTTTCTTT

D gene: .
V gene: TRBV13
clone size: .
J gene: TRBJ1-6
CDR3 length: 16
CDR3 protein: CASSLTGTSGNSPLHF
CDR3 DNA: TGTGCCAGCAGCTTAACCGGGACTTCGGGGAATTCACCCCTCCACTTT

D gene: .
V gene: TRBV4-1
clone size: .
J gene: TRBJ1-3
CDR3 length: 14
CDR3 protein: CASSQDQGSNTIYF
CDR3 DNA: TGCGCCAGCAGCCAAGATCAGGGGAGTAACACCATATATTTT

D gene: .
V gene: TRBV10-3
clone size: few
J gene: TRBJ2-1
CDR3 length: 18
CDR3 protein: CAISESTSKPSSYNEQFF
CDR3 DNA: TGTGCCATCAGTGAGTCGACGTCTAAGCCCAGCTCCTACAATGAGCAGTTCTTC

D gene: TRBD2
V gene: TRBV4-1
clone size: once
J gene: TRBJ2-5
CDR3 length: 16
CDR3 protein: CASSQDPAGGTETQYF
CDR3 DNA: TGCGCCAGCAGCCAAGATCCAGCGGGAGGGACAGAGACCCAGTACTTC

D gene: TRBD1
V gene: TRBV5-6
clone size: few
J gene: TRBJ1-6
CDR3 length: 16
CDR3 protein: CASSSDRGRVDSPLHF
CDR3 DNA: TGTGCCAGCAGCTCAGACAGGGGTCGTGTGGATTCACCCCTCCACTTT

D gene: .
V gene: TRBV20-1
clone size: .
J gene: TRBJ1-1
CDR3 length: 11
CDR3 protein: CSARGNTEAFF
CDR3 DNA: TGCAGTGCTAGGGGGAACACTGAAGCTTTCTTT

D gene: .
V gene: TRBV21-1
clone size: .
J gene: TRBJ2-3
CDR3 length: 18
CDR3 protein: CASSKVGGEREEQDTQYF
CDR3 DNA: TGTGCCAGCAGCAAAGTGGGCGGGGAGCGGGAGGAGCAAGATACGCAGTATTTT

D gene: .
V gene: TRBV7-9
clone size: .
J gene: TRBJ1-4
CDR3 length: 15
CDR3 protein: CASSLDGGANEKLFF
CDR3 DNA: TGTGCCAGCAGCTTAGATGGGGGAGCTAATGAAAAACTGTTTTTT

D gene: .
V gene: TRBV4-3
clone size: .
J gene: TRBJ2-6
CDR3 length: 16
CDR3 protein: CASSSYDGSGANVLTF
CDR3 DNA: TGCGCCAGCAGTTCCTACGACGGTTCTGGGGCCAACGTCCTGACTTTC

D gene: TRBD2
V gene: TRBV5-6
clone size: .
J gene: TRBJ2-1
CDR3 length: 15
CDR3 protein: CASSLGALAGNEQFF
CDR3 DNA: TGTGCCAGCAGCTTGGGAGCGCTAGCGGGCAACGAGCAGTTCTTC

D gene: TRBD2
V gene: TRBV27
clone size: .
J gene: TRBJ2-3
CDR3 length: 16
CDR3 protein: CASSGIAGSSTDTQYF
CDR3 DNA: TGTGCCAGCAGTGGAATAGCGGGGTCCAGCACAGATACGCAGTATTTT

D gene: .
V gene: TRBV7-6
clone size: .
J gene: TRBJ2-3
CDR3 length: 14
CDR3 protein: CASRGGPWRDTQYF
CDR3 DNA: TGTGCCAGCCGGGGCGGGCCCTGGAGGGATACGCAGTATTTT

D gene: .
V gene: TRBV4-1
clone size: .
J gene: TRBJ1-1
CDR3 length: 17
CDR3 protein: CASSQESDTTLNTEAFF
CDR3 DNA: TGCGCCAGCAGCCAAGAATCCGACACCACCTTGAACACTGAAGCTTTCTTT

D gene: .
V gene: TRBV4-2
clone size: .
J gene: TRBJ1-3
CDR3 length: 16
CDR3 protein: CASSQEERDRGNTIYF
CDR3 DNA: TGTGCCAGCAGCCAAGAGGAGCGGGACCGTGGAAACACCATATATTTT

D gene: TRBD2
V gene: TRBV28
clone size: .
J gene: TRBJ2-7
CDR3 length: 15
CDR3 protein: CASSETSGVSYEQYF
CDR3 DNA: TGTGCCAGCAGTGAGACTAGCGGAGTCTCCTACGAGCAGTACTTC

D gene: TRBD2
V gene: TRBV7-6
clone size: .
J gene: TRBJ2-1
CDR3 length: 15
CDR3 protein: CASSGLAGGYNEQFF
CDR3 DNA: TGTGCCAGCAGCGGACTAGCGGGGGGTTACAATGAGCAGTTCTTC

D gene: .
V gene: TRBV4-1
clone size: .
J gene: TRBJ1-6
CDR3 length: 15
CDR3 protein: CASSRLDRHNSPLHF
CDR3 DNA: TGCGCCAGCAGCCGGCTAGACAGACATAATTCACCCCTCCACTTT

D gene: TRBD1
V gene: TRBV25-1
clone size: .
J gene: TRBJ1-4
CDR3 length: 14
CDR3 protein: CACTGGGEVEKLFF
CDR3 DNA: TGTGCCTGCACAGGGGGCGGCGAAGTTGAAAAACTGTTTTTT

D gene: .
V gene: TRBV28
clone size: .
J gene: TRBJ1-3
CDR3 length: 15
CDR3 protein: CASRPGPRPGNTIYF
CDR3 DNA: TGTGCCAGCAGACCGGGACCCAGACCTGGAAACACCATATATTTT

D gene: TRBD1
V gene: TRBV19
clone size: .
J gene: TRBJ1-2
CDR3 length: 16
CDR3 protein: CASSPPPGQGNYGYTF
CDR3 DNA: TGTGCCAGTTCCCCCCCTCCGGGACAGGGAAACTATGGCTACACCTTC

D gene: .
V gene: TRBV19
clone size: .
J gene: TRBJ2-6
CDR3 length: 15
CDR3 protein: CASSFQFSGANVLTF
CDR3 DNA: TGTGCCAGTAGTTTTCAGTTTTCTGGGGCCAACGTCCTGACTTTC

D gene: TRBD1
V gene: TRBV27
clone size: .
J gene: TRBJ2-7
CDR3 length: 14
CDR3 protein: CATAPGQGPYEQYF
CDR3 DNA: TGTGCCACTGCCCCGGGACAGGGCCCCTACGAGCAGTACTTC

D gene: .
V gene: TRBV5-6
clone size: few
J gene: TRBJ1-3
CDR3 length: 13
CDR3 protein: CASSLKSGNTIYF
CDR3 DNA: TGTGCCAGCAGCTTAAAGTCTGGAAACACCATATATTTT